The sequence of this T cell receptor beta chain was determined in a study of blood T cell repertoires in COVID-19. Study information: Acute-phase and convalescent COVID-19 samples originated in the United States, Italy and Spain. PBMCs, B-cell-depleted T cells, or T cells provided the cDNA or gDNA that made up the material.

V lost 0 bases, J lost 13 bases, and 13 bases lay in between. The length of the CDR3 is 13 residues. Germline loops: CDR1 LGHDT, CDR2 YNNKEL (reference sequence). Donors of Cohort 3 who recovered were those that had two negative PCRs, clearance, or symptom resolution. Libraries were prepared by immunoSEQ multiplex PCR; TCRdb keeps only in-frame clonotypes and omits some of them. This repertoire shows 300,000 to 350,000 clones, about nine tenths found once; its top ten account for roughly 10%. This TCR was recovered from a woman between 25 and 40 years old who had recovered from COVID-19. V is TRBV3-1 (or the pseudogene TRBV3-2) and J is TRBJ2-1; the D gene is possibly TRBD2 (6 bases). Sequenced: PBMCs or T cells enriched from blood (not recorded which). The CDR3 loop reads CASSQDRWRGQFF. In DNA form, the CDR3 reads TGTGCCAGCAGCCAAGATCGGTGGCGGGGCCAGTTCTTC.